In its sample, the clone carrying this T cell receptor beta chain was seen many times. TCR alpha and beta CDR3 regions were amplified from RNA using iRepertoire nested multiplex PCR. TCRdb analysed the multiplex PCR reads with MiXCR anew, one entry per CDR3 protein. Here the sample spans approximately 40,000 distinct CDR3 sequences, about a fifth being singletons. This record comes from a study of glioma-infiltrating T cells. The source is a human donor with low-grade glioma or glioblastoma, undergoing nonglioma brain surgery, or in good health (not recorded which). The sequencing input was glioma tissue, nonneoplastic brain tissue, or PBMCs (not recorded which).

The CDR3 DNA follows: TGTGCCAGCAGCTTGGGGGATAACACTGAAGCTTTCTTT. Protein product: CASSLGDNTEAFF. This chain links TRBV7-9 with TRBJ1-1; a weak D match, TRBD1 (5 bases). V lost 3 bases and J lost 2, with 7 bases in between. This CDR3 comprises 13 residues. Germline V gene sequence: CDR1 SEHNR, CDR2 FQNEAQ (reference sequence).